Sequencing of this T cell receptor beta chain was carried out in a study of T cell responses to AZD1222 COVID-19 vaccine. Study-wide findings and caveats: Two doses of AZD1222 preceded a rise in Spike-specific TCR breadth and depth. Mapped onto spike, vaccine-associated CD4 TCRs spanned it and were dominant at 160-218 and 743-854. Among the donors, most were white British and more were female, and clonal diversity was possibly underestimated.

Method: immunoSEQ multiplex PCR; TCRdb's copy keeps in-frame clones and lacks some. Of roughly 150,000 clones in the sample, about nine tenths were seen once. As for this clone: Its specificity is not known.

The CDR3 contains 17 residues. Looked up from germline, CDR1 is KGHDR and CDR2 is SFDVKD. J gave up 0 bases and V 6 bases, and 9 bases lay outside the gene matches. The sequence came from an adult who received the AZD1222 COVID-19 vaccine. Sample: peripheral blood, taken 28 days after the second AZD1222 dose. The chain joins TRBV24-1 to TRBJ2-2; TRBD2 agrees at 7 bases. The CDR3 bases are TGTGCCACCAGTCTGGGAATTGGGAGGGCGAACACCGGGGAGCTGTTTTTT. Its translation is CATSLGIGRANTGELFF.